This TCR beta chain is drawn from a study of blood T cell repertoires in COVID-19. Overall study context: Samples came from the United States, Italy and Spain, spanning acute and convalescent COVID-19. PBMCs, B-cell-depleted T cells, or T cells were the source of the cDNA or gDNA that made up the material.

This clone has only one observation. Methods used by the authors: Reference gene primer amplification gave estimated nucleated cell counts. TCRdb keeps only in-frame clones here, not all; method: immunoSEQ multiplex PCR. V, J and clone size are taken as reported in that table, and D and trimming were inferred from the DNA itself. The sample carries about 89,000 clones, over 75% recorded once. V shed 3 bases and J shed 0 bases, with 14 bases lying between them. The germline gives CDR1 GTSNPN, CDR2 SVGIG (reference sequence). This CDR3 comprises 15 residues. Sequenced input: peripheral blood. The chain carries TRBV30 and TRBJ1-2; tentative D call: TRBD1 (5 bases). The source is a woman of 80 years or more with acute or convalescent COVID-19. This chain's CDR3 is CAWSGGGIANYGYTF. CDR3 bases: TGTGCCTGGAGCGGGGGGGGAATAGCTAACTATGGCTACACCTTC.